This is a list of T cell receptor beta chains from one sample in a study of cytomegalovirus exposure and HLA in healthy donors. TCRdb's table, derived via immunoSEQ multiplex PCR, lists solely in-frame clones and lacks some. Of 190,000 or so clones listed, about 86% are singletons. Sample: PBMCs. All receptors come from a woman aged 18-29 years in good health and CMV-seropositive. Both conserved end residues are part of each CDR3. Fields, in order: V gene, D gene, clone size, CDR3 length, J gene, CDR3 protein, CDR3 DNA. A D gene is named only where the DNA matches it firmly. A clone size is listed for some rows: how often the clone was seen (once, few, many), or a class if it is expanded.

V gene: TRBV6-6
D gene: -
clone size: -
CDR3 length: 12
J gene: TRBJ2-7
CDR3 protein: CASSKLVYEQYF
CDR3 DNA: TGTGCCAGCAGCAAACTAGTCTACGAGCAGTACTTC

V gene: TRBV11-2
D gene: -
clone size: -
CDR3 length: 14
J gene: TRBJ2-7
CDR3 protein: CASSDGQFSYEQYF
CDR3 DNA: TGTGCCAGCAGCGACGGACAGTTCTCCTACGAGCAGTACTTC

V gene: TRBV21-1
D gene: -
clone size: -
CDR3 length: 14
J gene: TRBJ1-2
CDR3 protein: CASSKGYANYGYTF
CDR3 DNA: TGTGCCAGCAGCAAAGGCTATGCTAACTATGGCTACACCTTC

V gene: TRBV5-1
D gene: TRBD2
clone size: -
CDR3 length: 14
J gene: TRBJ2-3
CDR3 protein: CASSFGGATDTQYF
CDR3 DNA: TGCGCCAGCAGCTTCGGGGGGGCAACAGATACGCAGTATTTT

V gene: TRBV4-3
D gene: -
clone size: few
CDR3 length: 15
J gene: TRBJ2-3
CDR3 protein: CASSPIGPPTDTQYF
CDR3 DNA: TGCGCCAGCAGCCCTATTGGGCCCCCCACAGATACGCAGTATTTT

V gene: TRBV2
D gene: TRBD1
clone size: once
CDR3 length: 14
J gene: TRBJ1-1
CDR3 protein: CASSEQGQGTEAFF
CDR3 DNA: TGTGCCAGCAGTGAACAAGGACAGGGCACTGAAGCTTTCTTT

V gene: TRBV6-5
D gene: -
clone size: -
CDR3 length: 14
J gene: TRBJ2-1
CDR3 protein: CASSSSSQGYEQFF
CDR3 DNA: TGTGCCAGCAGTTCGTCATCTCAGGGGTATGAGCAGTTCTTC

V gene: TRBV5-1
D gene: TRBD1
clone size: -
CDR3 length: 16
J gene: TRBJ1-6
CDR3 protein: CASSPTGQGQNSPLHF
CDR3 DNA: TGCGCCAGCAGTCCAACGGGACAGGGCCAAAATTCACCCCTCCACTTT

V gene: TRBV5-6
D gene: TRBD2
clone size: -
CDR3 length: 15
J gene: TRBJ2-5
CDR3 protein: CASSLIAGAQETQYF
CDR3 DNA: TGTGCCAGCAGCTTGATAGCGGGGGCCCAAGAGACCCAGTACTTC

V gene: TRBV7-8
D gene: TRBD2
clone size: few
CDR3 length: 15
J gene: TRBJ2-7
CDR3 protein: CASSSTSGVTYEQYF
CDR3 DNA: TGTGCCAGCAGCTCCACTAGCGGGGTCACCTACGAGCAGTACTTC

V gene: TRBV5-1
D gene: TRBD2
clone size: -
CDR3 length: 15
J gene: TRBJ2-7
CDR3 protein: CASTAGGVRSYEQYF
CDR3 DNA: TGCGCCAGCACTGCCGGGGGGGTCCGGTCCTACGAGCAGTACTTC